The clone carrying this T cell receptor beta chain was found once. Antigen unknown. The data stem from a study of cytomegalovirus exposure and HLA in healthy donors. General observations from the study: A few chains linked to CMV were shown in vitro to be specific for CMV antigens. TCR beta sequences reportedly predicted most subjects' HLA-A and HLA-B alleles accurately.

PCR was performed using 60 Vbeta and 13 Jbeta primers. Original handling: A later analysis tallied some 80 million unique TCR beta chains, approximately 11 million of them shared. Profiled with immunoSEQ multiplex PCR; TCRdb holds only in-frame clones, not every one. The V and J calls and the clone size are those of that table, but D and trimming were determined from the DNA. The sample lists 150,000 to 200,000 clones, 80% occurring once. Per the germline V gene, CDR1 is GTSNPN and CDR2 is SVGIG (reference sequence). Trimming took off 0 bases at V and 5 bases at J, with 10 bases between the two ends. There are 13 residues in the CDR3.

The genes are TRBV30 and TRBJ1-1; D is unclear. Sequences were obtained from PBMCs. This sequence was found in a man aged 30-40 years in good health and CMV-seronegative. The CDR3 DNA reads TGTGCCTGGAGTGTAAGCCGGGAAACTGAAGCTTTCTTT. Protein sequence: CAWSVSRETEAFF.